This TCR beta chain was recorded in a study of cytotoxic CD8 clonotypes in ibrutinib-treated CLL. Germline CDR1 and CDR2: LGHNA and YSLEER. The V end lost 1 base, the J end lost 6 bases, and 19 bases lay between the germline ends. The CDR3 is 17 residues long. This clone is a singleton in its sample. Its cognate antigen is unknown. Study-level points and caveats: Sampling schedules were unmatched across sustained-remission and progressing patients. Rising at ibrutinib response, clonality subsequently fell back toward baseline at progression.

Investigators sought sequencing depths of between 1 in 200,000 and 1 in 1 million T cells. The protocol was immunoSEQ multiplex PCR, while the TCRdb copy is restricted to in-frame clones and leaves out a portion. The sample includes more than 200,000 clones, roughly three quarters of them seen just once. The clonotype comes from a human donor with chronic lymphocytic leukemia. The rearrangement links TRBV4-3 to TRBJ2-4, with TRBD1 as a possible D gene (6 bases). Material: PBMCs, obtained after 12 months of ibrutinib treatment. CDR3 nucleotide sequence: TGCGCCAGCAGCCAAGGCCCGACAGGCGCAGGTGGAAACATTCAGTACTTC. Translating gives CASSQGPTGAGGNIQYF.